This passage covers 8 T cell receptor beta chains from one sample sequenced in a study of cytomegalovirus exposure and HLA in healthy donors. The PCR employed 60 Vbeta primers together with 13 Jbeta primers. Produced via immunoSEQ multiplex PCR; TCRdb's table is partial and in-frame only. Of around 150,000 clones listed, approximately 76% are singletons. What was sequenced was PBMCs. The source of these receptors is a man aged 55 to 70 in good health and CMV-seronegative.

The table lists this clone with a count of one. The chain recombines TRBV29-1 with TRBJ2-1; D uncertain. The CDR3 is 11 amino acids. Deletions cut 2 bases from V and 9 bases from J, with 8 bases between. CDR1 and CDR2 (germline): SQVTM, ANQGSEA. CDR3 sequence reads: CSVEITIEQFF. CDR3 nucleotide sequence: TGCAGCGTTGAAATCACTATTGAGCAGTTCTTC.

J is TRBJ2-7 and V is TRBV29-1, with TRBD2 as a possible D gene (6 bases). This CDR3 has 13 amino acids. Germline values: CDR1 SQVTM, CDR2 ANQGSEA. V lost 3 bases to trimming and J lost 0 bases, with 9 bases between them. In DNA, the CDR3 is TGCAGCGTTGAGGAACTAGCCTCCTACGAGCAGTACTTC. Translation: CSVEELASYEQYF.

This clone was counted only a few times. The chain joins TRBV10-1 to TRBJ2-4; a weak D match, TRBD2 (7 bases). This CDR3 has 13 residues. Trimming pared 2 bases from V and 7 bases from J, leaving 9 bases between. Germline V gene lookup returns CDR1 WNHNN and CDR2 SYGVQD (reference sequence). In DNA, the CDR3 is TGCGCCAGCAGTGAGACGGGGGGCAACATTCAGTACTTC. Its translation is CASSETGGNIQYF.

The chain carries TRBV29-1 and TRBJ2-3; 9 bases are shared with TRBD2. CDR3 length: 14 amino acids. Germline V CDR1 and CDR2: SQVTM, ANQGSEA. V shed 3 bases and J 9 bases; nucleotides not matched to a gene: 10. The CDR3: CSVDQAGGLRTQYF. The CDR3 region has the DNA TGCAGCGTTGACCAGGCGGGGGGGCTTCGGACGCAGTATTTT.

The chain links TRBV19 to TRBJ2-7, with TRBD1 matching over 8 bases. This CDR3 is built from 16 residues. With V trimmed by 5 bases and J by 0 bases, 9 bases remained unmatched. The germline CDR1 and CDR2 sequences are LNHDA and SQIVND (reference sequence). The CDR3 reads CASSLDRGGFSYEQYF. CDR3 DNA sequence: TGTGCCAGTAGTCTTGACAGGGGCGGCTTCTCCTACGAGCAGTACTTC.

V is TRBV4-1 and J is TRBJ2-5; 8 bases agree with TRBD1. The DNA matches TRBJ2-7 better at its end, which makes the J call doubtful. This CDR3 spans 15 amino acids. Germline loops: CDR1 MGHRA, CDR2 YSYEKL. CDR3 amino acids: CASSQVRTGLYEQYF. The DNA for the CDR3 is TGCGCCAGCAGCCAGGTCAGGACAGGGCTATACGAGCAGTACTTC.

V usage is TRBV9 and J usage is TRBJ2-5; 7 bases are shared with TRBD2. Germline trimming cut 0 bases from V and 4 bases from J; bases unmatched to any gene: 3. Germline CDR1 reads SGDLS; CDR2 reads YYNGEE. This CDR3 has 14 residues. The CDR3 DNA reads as TGTGCCAGCAGCGTAGGACTAGCCATAGAGACCCAGTACTTC. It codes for CASSVGLAIETQYF.

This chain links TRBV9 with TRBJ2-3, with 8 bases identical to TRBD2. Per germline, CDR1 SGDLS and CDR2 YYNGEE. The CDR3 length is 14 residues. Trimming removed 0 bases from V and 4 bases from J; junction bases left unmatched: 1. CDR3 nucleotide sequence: TGTGCCAGCAGCGTAGGAGCGGGAGCAGATACGCAGTATTTT. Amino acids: CASSVGAGADTQYF.